This T cell receptor beta chain derives from a study of T cells in Graves' hyperthyroidism and ophthalmopathy. Study-level results: The majority of expanded thyroid clonotypes above 0.001 also appeared in blood.

CDR1 SGHRS and CDR2 YFSETQ come from the germline V gene. V lost 3 bases to trimming and J lost 4 bases; unmatched junction nucleotides: 11. CDR3 size: 16 residues. Authors of the study amplified TCR beta CDR3 regions from RNA transcripts. The HTBI set primed first-round TCR CDR3 RT-PCR. Each CDR3 protein gets one entry after TCRdb re-called the multiplex PCR reads with MiXCR. The table has approximately 590,000 distinct CDR3 sequences, less than 20% seen once. The table lists this clonotype with many counts. Its specificity is unknown. Patients aged 18 to 65 had newly diagnosed hyperthyroidism that had lasted under 2 months.

This receptor was obtained from a woman in her 30s with Graves' hyperthyroidism. Sequences were obtained from blood. The chain carries TRBV5-1 and TRBJ2-3; 7 bases match TRBD2. Here the CDR3 reads CASSSLLTSTADTQYF. DNA for the CDR3: TGCGCCAGCAGCTCGCTCCTGACTAGCACAGCAGATACGCAGTATTTT.